These 29 T cell receptor beta chains were all obtained from the same sample, sequenced in a study of blood T cell repertoires in COVID-19. Sequencing was performed with immunoSEQ multiplex PCR; in TCRdb, only in-frame clones are kept and a portion is missing. The table has around 260,000 clones, around nine tenths seen once; the top ten hold approximately 9.8%. What was sequenced was peripheral blood. These TCRs come from a man in his forties or fifties who had recovered from COVID-19.

This clone was recorded a few times. The rearrangement joins TRBV4-2 to TRBJ2-3, with 9 nucleotides matching TRBD1. With V trimmed by 5 bases and J by 1 base, 4 bases remained unmatched. The CDR3 runs 15 residues. The germline V gene has CDR1 LGHNA and CDR2 YNFKEQ. Here the CDR3 DNA reads TGTGCCAGCAGCGTCCGGGACAGGGGCACAGATACGCAGTATTTT. Protein product: CASSVRDRGTDTQYF.

The rearrangement uses TRBV27 and TRBJ2-1, with TRBD2 matching 14 bases. The CDR3 is 18 amino acids. Trimming cost V 5 bases and J 3 bases; bases outside gene matches: 9. Germline V lookup: CDR1 MNHEY, CDR2 SMNVEV (reference sequence). The CDR3 sequence is CASSTYIGTSGSYNEQFF. The CDR3 nucleotides read TGTGCCAGCAGTACCTACATCGGGACTAGCGGGAGCTACAATGAGCAGTTCTTC.

The chain joins TRBV6-1 to TRBJ2-5; 11 bases agree with TRBD2. The CDR3 contains 16 residues. CDR1 and CDR2 from the germline V gene are MNHNS and SASEGT. J lost 5 bases, V lost 4 bases, and 9 bases had no gene match. CDR3 nucleotides: TGTGCCAGCAGTGCCACTAGCGGGAGCCTCGGGGAGACCCAGTACTTC. Its translation is CASSATSGSLGETQYF.

This clone occurred a few times. The rearrangement uses TRBV3-1 (or the pseudogene TRBV3-2) and TRBJ1-6, with 7 bases fitting TRBD1. Trimming took 6 bases from V and 6 from J; bases not matched to a gene: 11. CDR1 and CDR2 from the germline V gene are LGHDT and YNNKEL (reference sequence). The CDR3 has 16 residues. CDR3 region: CASSLITGTANSPLHF. The CDR3 nucleotides read TGTGCCAGCAGTCTTATCACCGGGACAGCTAATTCACCCCTCCACTTT.

The V gene is TRBV4-1, the J gene TRBJ2-2; 8 bases map to TRBD2. The CDR3 runs 15 residues. Trimming cost V 4 bases and J 5 bases; bases outside gene matches: 6. Germline lookup yields CDR1 MGHRA and CDR2 YSYEKL. The CDR3 protein is CASSPSGSGTGELFF. In DNA form, the CDR3 reads TGCGCCAGCAGCCCAAGCGGGAGTGGTACCGGGGAGCTGTTTTTT.

The chain joins TRBV27 to TRBJ2-1, with TRBD2 matching 10 bases. The CDR3 totals 15 residues. Germline-derived CDR1 and CDR2 are MNHEY and SMNVEV (reference sequence). Trimming cost V 2 bases and J 10 bases; bases outside gene matches: 8. The CDR3 DNA sequence: TGTGCCAGCAGTTTAAGGCTAGCGGGAGTGGGGGAGCAGTTCTTC. The encoded protein is CASSLRLAGVGEQFF.

The sample holds a few counts of this clone. The chain combines TRBV27 with TRBJ1-2; the D gene is possibly TRBD1 (6 bases). This CDR3 is 12 amino acids long. V lost 6 bases and J lost 6, with 11 bases in between. CDR1 MNHEY and CDR2 SMNVEV come from the germline V gene (reference sequence). The CDR3 DNA follows: TGTGCCAGCAGACAGGGATCGCATGGCTACACCTTC. As protein: CASRQGSHGYTF.

Only a few counts were recorded for this clone. This chain joins TRBV30 and TRBJ1-1; weak D call: TRBD1 (5 bases). Trimming took 5 bases from V and 2 from J, leaving 9 bases between them. Germline-derived CDR1 and CDR2 are GTSNPN and SVGIG (reference sequence). The CDR3 runs 12 residues. The CDR3 DNA follows: TGTGCCTGGGCGGACACCAACACTGAAGCTTTCTTT. Protein product: CAWADTNTEAFF.

This sequence joins TRBV5-4 and TRBJ1-2; TRBD1 aligns across 11 bases. The CDR3 extends over 14 amino acids. The V segment lost 5 bases and the J segment 2 bases; nucleotides outside the gene matches: 2. Germline CDR1 SGHNT, CDR2 YYREEE (reference sequence). In DNA, the CDR3 is TGTGCCAGCAGGGGGGACAGGGGGAACTATGGCTACACCTTC. Protein product: CASRGDRGNYGYTF.

This clone was recorded only once. This CDR3 is CASSSLEKLAGELTDTQYF. The CDR3 DNA reads as TGTGCCAGCAGCTCCCTCGAAAAGCTAGCGGGAGAACTTACAGATACGCAGTATTTT. This rearrangement joins TRBV13 to TRBJ2-3; TRBD2 matches 10 bases. J gave up 3 bases and V 4 bases, and 16 bases lay outside the gene matches. Germline CDR1 and CDR2: PRHDT and FYEKMQ (reference sequence). The CDR3 spans 19 residues.

This chain joins TRBV2 and TRBJ2-7; maybe TRBD2 (6 bases). Germline loops: CDR1 SNHLY, CDR2 FYNNEI. The germline V and J ends were trimmed by 8 bases and 6 bases, with 14 bases remaining between them. The CDR3 is 12 residues long. The CDR3 bases are TGTGCCAGCTTGGAGGGGTCGGCCGAGCAGTACTTC. As protein: CASLEGSAEQYF.

The chain carries TRBV12-3 or TRBV12-4 and TRBJ2-7; D not resolved. Trimming shortened V by 0 bases and J by 2 bases, and 5 bases separated the two germline ends. The CDR3 runs 13 residues. Written as DNA, the CDR3 is TGTGCCAGCAGTTTAGCGTCCACCTACGAGCAGTACTTC. Translated: CASSLASTYEQYF.

This clone was counted once. The genes are TRBV7-6 and TRBJ2-1; tentative D call: TRBD2 (5 bases). V was cut by 5 bases and J by 4 bases, with 15 bases left in between. CDR1 is SGHVS and CDR2 is FNYEAQ in the germline V gene. This CDR3 spans 15 amino acids. The CDR3 DNA reads TGTGCCAGCAGCCCCTATGATAGCGATTACAATGAGCAGTTCTTC. It translates to CASSPYDSDYNEQFF.

The table lists this clone with a few counts. The chain recombines TRBV27 with TRBJ2-7; 8 nucleotides match TRBD1. V shed 4 bases and J 4 bases; nucleotides not matched to a gene: 3. This CDR3 region has 13 residues. Germline CDR1 is MNHEY and CDR2 is SMNVEV (reference sequence). The DNA for the CDR3 is TGTGCCAGCAGTTCGCGGACAGGGTACGAGCAGTACTTC. Protein: CASSSRTGYEQYF.

This chain uses TRBV4-3 with TRBJ2-7, with 11 bases lining up with TRBD2. CDR1 and CDR2 from the germline V gene are LGHNA and YSLEER. V shed 1 base, J shed 4 bases, and the junction held 3 bases outside the gene matches. The CDR3 has 15 amino acids. As DNA, the CDR3 is TGCGCCAGCAGCCAAGGACTAGCGGGGACTTACGAGCAGTACTTC. Protein sequence: CASSQGLAGTYEQYF.

The CDR3 nucleotides read TGTGCCAGTTTGACTAGCGGGAGAATTTACACAGATACGCAGTATTTT. It encodes CASLTSGRIYTDTQYF. The V and J genes are TRBV7-8 and TRBJ2-3, with TRBD2 identical over 12 bases. The CDR3 is 16 residues long. In germline, CDR1 is SGHVS, CDR2 FQNEAQ. Trimming took 9 bases from V and 2 from J; bases not matched to a gene: 9. Supplemented by reference TRBV7-8 and TRBJ2-3, the full variable domain reads GAGVSQSPRYKVAKRGQDVALRCDPISGHVSLFWYQQALGQGPEFLTYFQNEAQLDKSGLPSDRFFAERPEGSVSTLKIQRTQQEDSAVYLCASLTSGRIYTDTQYFGPGTRLTVL.

V usage is TRBV4-3 and J usage is TRBJ2-7, with D perhaps TRBD1 (6 bases). The CDR3 is 15 amino acids. Per the germline V gene, CDR1 is LGHNA and CDR2 is YSLEER. The V end was cut by 1 base, the J end by 4 bases, with 14 bases between. The CDR3 DNA is TGCGCCAGCAGCCAAGGACTTCTGGGGGCGTACGAGCAGTACTTC. Protein: CASSQGLLGAYEQYF.

V gene TRBV5-4 combines with J gene TRBJ2-5; 9 nucleotides agree with TRBD1. V was clipped by 4 bases and J by 1 base; unmatched bases: 5. The CDR3 contains 15 residues. In germline, CDR1 is SGHNT, CDR2 YYREEE (reference sequence). CDR3 nucleotide sequence: TGTGCCAGCAGCACGCAGACAGGGGGCCAAGAGACCCAGTACTTC. It specifies CASSTQTGGQETQYF.

The chain uses TRBV28 and TRBJ2-1; no clear D. Germline values: CDR1 MDHEN, CDR2 SYDVKM. This CDR3 contains 12 residues. Trimming took off 2 bases at V and 9 bases at J, with 8 bases between the two ends. CDR3 DNA sequence: TGTGCCAGCAGTTTAGGGCCAAGTGAGCAGTTCTTC. Amino acid sequence: CASSLGPSEQFF.

J is TRBJ2-7 and V is TRBV6-2 or TRBV6-3; possibly TRBD1 for D (6 bases). This CDR3 comprises 12 residues. Germline lookup yields CDR1 MNHEY and CDR2 SVGEGT. Trimming removed 2 bases at V and 7 bases at J, with 9 bases between. The CDR3 DNA follows: TGTGCCAGCAGTTACGGGGGCGTGGAGCAGTACTTC. It specifies CASSYGGVEQYF.

This clone was counted between two and nine times. The chain combines TRBV3-1 (or the pseudogene TRBV3-2) with TRBJ2-7; 8 bases line up with TRBD2. The CDR3 is 13 residues long. The V gene end was trimmed by 4 bases and the J gene end by 8 bases; junction bases not matched to a gene: 7. Germline V gene data show CDR1 as LGHDT and CDR2 as YNNKEL (reference sequence). CDR3 residues: CASSLGLVEKQYF. CDR3 DNA: TGTGCCAGCAGCCTGGGACTAGTTGAGAAGCAGTACTTC.

The table lists this clone with many counts. This chain connects TRBV11-2 to TRBJ2-7, with D possibly TRBD1 on 6 matching bases. V dropped 6 bases and J dropped 3 bases, with 18 bases sitting between them. CDR3 length: 15 amino acids. CDR1 and CDR2 from the germline V gene are SGHAT and FQNNGV. CDR3 loop: CASRLTNKQGYEQYF. CDR3 DNA: TGTGCCAGCAGACTCACGAATAAACAGGGCTACGAGCAGTACTTC.

The rearrangement joins TRBV9 to TRBJ2-3, with TRBD1 matching over 9 bases. Germline values: CDR1 SGDLS, CDR2 YYNGEE. The junction had 5 bases not matched to a gene; V was cut back by 0 bases and J by 3 bases. CDR3 length: 16 residues. The CDR3 DNA sequence: TGTGCCAGCAGCGTAGGCCCGGGACAGGGTACAGATACGCAGTATTTT. It translates to CASSVGPGQGTDTQYF.

This chain uses TRBV7-9 with TRBJ2-5, with D unclear. CDR1 and CDR2 (germline): SEHNR, FQNEAQ (reference sequence). V dropped 3 bases and J dropped 4 bases, with 9 bases sitting between them. There are 13 residues in the CDR3. DNA for the CDR3: TGTGCCAGCAGCTTTTCTAGTCGAGAGACCCAGTACTTC. It codes for CASSFSSRETQYF.

The CDR3 reads CASSAAARTGELFF. The CDR3 nucleotides are TGTGCCAGCAGCGCTGCCGCGCGGACCGGGGAGCTGTTTTTT. The chain links TRBV5-4 to TRBJ2-2; no reliable D call. This CDR3 has 14 residues. Germline loops: CDR1 SGHNT, CDR2 YYREEE (reference sequence). V lost 4 bases and J lost 5, with 12 bases in between.

The V and J genes are TRBV7-9 and TRBJ1-2; D is ambiguous. CDR1 is SEHNR, CDR2 FQNEAQ, per germline (reference sequence). Trimming took 4 bases from V and 6 from J, leaving 18 bases between them. This CDR3 region has 15 residues. CDR3 sequence: CASSSLRNGDNGYTF. Written as DNA, the CDR3 is TGTGCCAGCAGCTCCTTGAGGAACGGAGATAATGGCTACACCTTC.

This clone appeared once. This sequence joins TRBV7-2 and TRBJ2-7, with D perhaps TRBD1 (6 bases). The ends were cut back, 1 base at V and 2 bases at J, with 12 bases in the middle. This CDR3 is built from 15 residues. CDR1 and CDR2 (germline): SGHTA, FQGNSA. CDR3 sequence reads: CASSLDRARTYEQYF. CDR3 nucleotides: TGTGCCAGCAGCTTAGACAGGGCGCGTACCTACGAGCAGTACTTC.

This chain links TRBV12-5 with TRBJ2-5, with 8 nucleotides matching TRBD2. This CDR3 comprises 16 residues. The V gene end was trimmed by 1 base and the J gene end by 5 bases; junction bases not matched to a gene: 9. Germline V lookup: CDR1 LGHNT, CDR2 FRNRAP. The CDR3 region is CASGLGNGGALETQYF. The CDR3, as DNA: TGTGCTAGTGGTTTGGGCAACGGGGGGGCCTTGGAGACCCAGTACTTC.

The rearrangement links TRBV7-6 to TRBJ2-2; 7 bases match TRBD1. After removal of 5 bases from V and 4 bases from J, the junction contained 7 bases not matched to a gene. This CDR3 is built from 15 residues. Germline values: CDR1 SGHVS, CDR2 FNYEAQ. The CDR3 coding sequence is TGTGCCAGCAGCACCGACAGGGCGGTCACCGGGGAGCTGTTTTTT. Translated: CASSTDRAVTGELFF.